Below are 14 T cell receptor beta chains sequenced from a single sample in a study of T-cell memory formation after mild COVID-19. TCRdb analysed the 5' RACE reads with MiXCR anew, one entry per CDR3 protein. The table has roughly 450,000 distinct CDR3 sequences, 15% to 20% seen once. Source material: PBMCs or a T cell subset sorted from them (not recorded which). The source of these receptors is an adult woman who had mild COVID-19 (a few samples of this study predate the infection). Cell type and time point are not known.

This clonotype showed up just a few times. The V and J genes are TRBV4-2 and TRBJ1-1, with D unresolved. This CDR3 has 16 amino acids. Germline assignment: CDR1 LGHNA and CDR2 YNFKEQ. V dropped 1 base and J dropped 8 bases, with 20 bases sitting between them. The CDR3 spells CASSQVGVGPRPEAFF. The CDR3 DNA reads as TGTGCCAGCAGCCAAGTGGGCGTAGGTCCGCGCCCAGAAGCTTTCTTT.

This clonotype was observed a few times. The CDR3 DNA reads as TGTGCCAGCAGTTACTTAGGGGGGACAGGGACGGAGACCCAGTACTTC. Translation: CASSYLGGTGTETQYF. The chain links TRBV7-9 to TRBJ2-5, with 9 bases identical to TRBD1. V shed 6 bases, J shed 5 bases, and the junction held 13 bases outside the gene matches. Germline CDR1 is SEHNR and CDR2 is FQNEAQ (reference sequence). The CDR3 runs to 16 residues.

V is TRBV6-2 or TRBV6-3 and J is TRBJ2-1; maybe TRBD1 (6 bases). Germline V gene data show CDR1 as MNHEY and CDR2 as SVGEGT. The V and J ends lost 5 bases and 6 bases respectively, with 11 bases between them. The CDR3 covers 13 residues. The CDR3 sequence: CASSRQDVNEQFF. The CDR3 DNA follows: TGTGCCAGCAGTCGACAGGATGTCAATGAGCAGTTCTTC.

The J gene is TRBJ1-4, the V gene TRBV12-3 or TRBV12-4; D gene uncertain. V lost 6 bases and J 4 bases, leaving 9 bases between the germline ends. The CDR3 spans 13 residues. The CDR3 coding sequence is TGTGCCAGCAGACGAGGGCTTAATGAAAAACTGTTTTTT. Translating gives CASRRGLNEKLFF.

There are a few counts of this clonotype. The chain combines TRBV5-4 with TRBJ2-7; D is possibly TRBD2 (5 bases). From germline, CDR1 is SGHNT and CDR2 YYREEE (reference sequence). The germline V and J ends were trimmed by 0 bases and 6 bases, with 13 bases remaining between them. CDR3 length: 14 residues. CDR3 nucleotide sequence: TGTGCCAGCAGCTTGGAGGCTAGCTCGGGCGAGCAGTACTTC. Translated, it gives CASSLEASSGEQYF.

CDR3 sequence reads: CASRGPVEGPDTQYF. Written as DNA, the CDR3 is TGTGCCAGCAGAGGTCCCGTCGAGGGACCAGATACGCAGTATTTT. The chain employs TRBV5-6 and TRBJ2-3; either TRBD1 or TRBD2 may fit D (5 bases each). Germline V gives CDR1 SGHDT, CDR2 YYEEEE. CDR3 length: 15 residues. Trimming shortened V by 5 bases and J by 4 bases, and 17 bases separated the two germline ends.

This clonotype has just a few counts. The chain employs TRBV7-6 and TRBJ2-2; 7 bases fit TRBD2. The trim removed 4 bases at V and 0 bases at J, leaving 5 bases unmatched. Germline lookup yields CDR1 SGHVS and CDR2 FNYEAQ. This CDR3 has 16 residues. The CDR3 DNA reads as TGTGCCAGCAGCTCGGGACTATCCGCGAACACCGGGGAGCTGTTTTTT. This translates into CASSSGLSANTGELFF.

This chain links TRBV19 with TRBJ1-1; 9 nucleotides align to TRBD1. V gave up 10 bases and J gave up 2 bases; unmatched junction bases: 8. This CDR3 spans 14 amino acids. Germline V CDR1 and CDR2: LNHDA, SQIVND (reference sequence). The CDR3 bases are TGTGCCATCTACAGGGGGCCCGGAAACACTGAAGCTTTCTTT. This sequence encodes CAIYRGPGNTEAFF.

This clonotype was seen only a few times. This rearrangement joins TRBV11-3 to TRBJ2-7, with unresolved D. CDR1 SGHNT and CDR2 YENEEA come from the germline V gene. Trimming cost V 5 bases and J 2 bases, with 13 bases left between them. The CDR3 loop spans 14 amino acids. DNA of the CDR3: TGTGCCAGCAGCCCCCTCGGGCCAGCCTACGAGCAGTACTTC. It codes for CASSPLGPAYEQYF.

This clonotype was found a few times. The chain links TRBV7-9 to TRBJ2-7; D not resolved. The CDR3 is 15 amino acids. Germline CDR1 reads SEHNR; CDR2 reads FQNEAQ (reference sequence). V was cut by 2 bases and J by 3 bases, with 14 bases left in between. The DNA of the CDR3 is TGTGCCAGCAGCTTAACTCCTAGTCGAGACTACGAGCAGTACTTC. Protein sequence: CASSLTPSRDYEQYF.

The chain combines TRBV19 with TRBJ2-3, with no clear D. The germline V gene has CDR1 LNHDA and CDR2 SQIVND (reference sequence). CDR3 size: 13 residues. Trimming shortened V by 4 bases and J by 0 bases, and 5 bases separated the two germline ends. The DNA of the CDR3 is TGTGCCAGTAGTACCAAAAGCACAGATACGCAGTATTTT. Protein: CASSTKSTDTQYF.

The sample holds a few counts of this clonotype. The chain combines TRBV7-4 with TRBJ2-7; tentatively, D is TRBD1 or TRBD2 (5 bases each). The CDR3 extends over 17 amino acids. With 5 bases removed from V and 0 bases from J, the gap between germline ends came to 20 bases. CDR1 and CDR2 from the germline V gene are SGHVT and SQSDAQ. In DNA, the CDR3 is TGTGCCAGCAGCCCATTAATTACCGGGACGGACTCCTACGAGCAGTACTTC. Protein product: CASSPLITGTDSYEQYF.

At least ten counts were recorded for this clonotype. V is TRBV9 and J is TRBJ1-2, with D maybe TRBD1 (5 bases). Per the germline V gene, CDR1 is SGDLS and CDR2 is YYNGEE. This CDR3 contains 14 residues. Trimming pared 4 bases from V and 7 bases from J, leaving 17 bases between. CDR3 sequence reads: CASSRDGAGAGYTF. The CDR3 bases are TGTGCCAGCAGCCGAGACGGGGCAGGAGCTGGCTACACCTTC.

The chain is built from TRBV6-5 and TRBJ2-2, with 7 positions matching TRBD1. The V gene's germline CDR1 is MNHEY and CDR2 SVGAGI. The V and J ends lost 2 bases and 7 bases, in that order; junction bases with no gene match: 4. The length of the CDR3 is 14 residues. Here the CDR3 DNA reads TGTGCCAGCAGTTACGACAGGGACCACGGGGAGCTGTTTTTT. Translation gives CASSYDRDHGELFF.